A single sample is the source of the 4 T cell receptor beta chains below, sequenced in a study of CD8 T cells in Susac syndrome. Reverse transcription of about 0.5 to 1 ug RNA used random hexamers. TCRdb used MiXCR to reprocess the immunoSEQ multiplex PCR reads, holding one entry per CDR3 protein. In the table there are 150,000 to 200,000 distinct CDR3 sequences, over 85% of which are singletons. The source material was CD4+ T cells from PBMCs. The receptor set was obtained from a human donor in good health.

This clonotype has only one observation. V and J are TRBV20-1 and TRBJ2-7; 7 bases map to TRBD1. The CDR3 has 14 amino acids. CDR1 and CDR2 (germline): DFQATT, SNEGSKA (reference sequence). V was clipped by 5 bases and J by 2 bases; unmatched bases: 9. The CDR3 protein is CSAGRQGIPYEQYF. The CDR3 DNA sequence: TGCAGTGCTGGCCGACAGGGTATCCCCTACGAGCAGTACTTC.

The CDR3 DNA follows: TGTGCCAGCAGCCGCACTAGCGGGAGGGGGGATGAGCAGTTCTTC. Its translation is CASSRTSGRGDEQFF. V usage is TRBV3-1 and J usage is TRBJ2-1, with 13 positions matching TRBD2. Germline V gene sequence: CDR1 LGHDT, CDR2 YNNKEL (reference sequence). With 4 bases clipped from V and 8 bases from J, the junction kept 5 bases outside the gene matches. The CDR3 runs 15 residues.

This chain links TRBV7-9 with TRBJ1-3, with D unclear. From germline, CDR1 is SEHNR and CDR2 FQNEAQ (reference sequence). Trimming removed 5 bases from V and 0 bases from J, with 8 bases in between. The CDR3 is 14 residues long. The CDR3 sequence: CASSPITSGNTIYF. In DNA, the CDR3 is TGTGCCAGCAGCCCGATCACCTCTGGAAACACCATATATTTT.

For the CDR3, the DNA is TGCAGTGCTCACCGGACTAGCGGGATCACAGATACGCAGTATTTT. The encoded protein is CSAHRTSGITDTQYF. V gene TRBV20-1 combines with J gene TRBJ2-3; 12 bases align to TRBD2. The CDR3 consists of 15 residues. The ends lost 5 bases at V and 2 bases at J; junction bases unmatched: 5. Germline assignment: CDR1 DFQATT and CDR2 SNEGSKA (reference sequence).